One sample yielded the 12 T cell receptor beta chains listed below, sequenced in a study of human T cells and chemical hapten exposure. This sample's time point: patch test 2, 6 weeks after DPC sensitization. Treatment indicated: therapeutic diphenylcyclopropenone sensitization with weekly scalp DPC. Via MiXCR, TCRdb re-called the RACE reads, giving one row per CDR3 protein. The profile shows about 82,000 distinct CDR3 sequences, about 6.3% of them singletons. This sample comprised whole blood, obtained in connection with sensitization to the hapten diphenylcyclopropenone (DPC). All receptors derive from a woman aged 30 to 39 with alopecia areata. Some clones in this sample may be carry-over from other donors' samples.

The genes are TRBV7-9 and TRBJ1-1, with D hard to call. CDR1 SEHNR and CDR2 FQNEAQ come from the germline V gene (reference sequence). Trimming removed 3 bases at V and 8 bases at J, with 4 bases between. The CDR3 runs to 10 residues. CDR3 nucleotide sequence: TGTGCCAGCAGCTTCGGAGAAGCTTTCTTT. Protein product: CASSFGEAFF.

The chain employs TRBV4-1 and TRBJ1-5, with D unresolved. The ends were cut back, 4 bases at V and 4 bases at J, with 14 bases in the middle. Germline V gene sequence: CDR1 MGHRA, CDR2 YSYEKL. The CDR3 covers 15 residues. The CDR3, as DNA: TGCGCCAGCAGCCGACGGACGGATTATAATCAGCCCCAGCATTTT. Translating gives CASSRRTDYNQPQHF.

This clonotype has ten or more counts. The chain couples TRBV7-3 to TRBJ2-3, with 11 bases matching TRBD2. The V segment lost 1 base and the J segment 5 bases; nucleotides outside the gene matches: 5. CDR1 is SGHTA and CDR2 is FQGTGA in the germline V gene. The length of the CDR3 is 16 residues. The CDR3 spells CASSLNGGLAGDTQYF. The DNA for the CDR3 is TGTGCCAGCAGCTTAAATGGCGGACTAGCGGGAGATACGCAGTATTTT.

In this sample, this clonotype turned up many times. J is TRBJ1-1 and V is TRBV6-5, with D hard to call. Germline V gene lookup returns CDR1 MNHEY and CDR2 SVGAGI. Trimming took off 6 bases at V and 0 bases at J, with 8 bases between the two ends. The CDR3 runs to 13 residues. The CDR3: CASRPSLNTEAFF. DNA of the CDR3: TGTGCCAGCAGACCAAGTTTGAACACTGAAGCTTTCTTT.

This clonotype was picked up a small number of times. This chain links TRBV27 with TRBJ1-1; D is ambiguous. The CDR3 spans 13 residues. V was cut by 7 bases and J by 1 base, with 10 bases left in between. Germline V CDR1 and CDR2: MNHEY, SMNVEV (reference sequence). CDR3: CASNFAANTEAFF. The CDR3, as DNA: TGTGCCAGCAATTTCGCAGCGAACACTGAAGCTTTCTTT.

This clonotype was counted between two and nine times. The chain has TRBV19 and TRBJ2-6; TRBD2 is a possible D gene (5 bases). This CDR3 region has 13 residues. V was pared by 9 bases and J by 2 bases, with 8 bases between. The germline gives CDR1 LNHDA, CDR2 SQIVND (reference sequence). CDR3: CASEGTGANVLTF. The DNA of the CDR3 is TGTGCCAGCGAGGGTACTGGGGCCAACGTCCTGACTTTC.

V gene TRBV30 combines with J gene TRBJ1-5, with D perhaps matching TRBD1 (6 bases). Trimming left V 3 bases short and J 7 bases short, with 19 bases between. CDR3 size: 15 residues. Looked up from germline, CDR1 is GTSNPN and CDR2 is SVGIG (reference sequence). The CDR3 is CAWSDSARGRQPQHF. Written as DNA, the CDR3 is TGTGCCTGGAGCGACAGCGCCCGGGGGCGGCAGCCCCAGCATTTT.

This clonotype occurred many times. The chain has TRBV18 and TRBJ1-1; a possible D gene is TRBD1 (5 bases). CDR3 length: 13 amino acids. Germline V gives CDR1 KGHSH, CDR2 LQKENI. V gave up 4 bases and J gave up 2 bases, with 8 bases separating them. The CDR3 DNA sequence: TGTGCCAGCTCACGGGACCGTAACACTGAAGCTTTCTTT. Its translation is CASSRDRNTEAFF.

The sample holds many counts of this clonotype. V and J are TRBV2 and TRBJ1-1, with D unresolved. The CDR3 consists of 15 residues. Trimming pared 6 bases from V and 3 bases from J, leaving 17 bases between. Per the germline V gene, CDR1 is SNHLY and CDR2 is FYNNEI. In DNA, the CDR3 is TGTGCCAGCAGAAATCCGGGCCCAAGTGACACTGAAGCTTTCTTT. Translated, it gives CASRNPGPSDTEAFF.

The CDR3 region has the DNA TGTGCCAGCAGCTTAGAAGACGGCCGCTGGATCTATGGCTACACCTTC. Protein sequence: CASSLEDGRWIYGYTF. The chain couples TRBV7-2 to TRBJ1-2; no clear D. V was shortened by 1 base and J by 4 bases, with 16 bases between the two germline ends. Germline CDR1 reads SGHTA; CDR2 reads FQGNSA. CDR3 length equals 16 residues.

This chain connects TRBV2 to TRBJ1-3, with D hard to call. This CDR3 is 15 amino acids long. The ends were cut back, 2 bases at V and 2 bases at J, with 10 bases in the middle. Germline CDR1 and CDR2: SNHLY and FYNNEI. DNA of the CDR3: TGTGCCAGCAGTGAAAATGGCAGAACTGGAAACACCATATATTTT. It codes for CASSENGRTGNTIYF.

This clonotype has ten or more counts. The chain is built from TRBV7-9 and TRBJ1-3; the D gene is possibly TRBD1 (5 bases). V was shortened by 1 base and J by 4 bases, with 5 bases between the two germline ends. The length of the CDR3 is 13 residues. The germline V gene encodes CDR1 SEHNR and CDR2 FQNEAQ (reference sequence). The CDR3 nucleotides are TGTGCCAGCAGCTTAGGACAGGGAAACACCATATATTTT. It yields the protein CASSLGQGNTIYF.